Included here is one T cell receptor beta chain sequence, with context. The target of this receptor is not known. No clone much larger than this one lies a single base away; base qualities are absent. The library came from RT-PCR. Instrument used: Illumina MiSeq. TCRdb applied fastp at Q25 and MiXCR to the public reads, then kept only in-frame beta chains. Rows with one shared CDR3 protein collapse into an entry with the most common genes and DNA. The sample has about 5,600 distinct CDR3 sequences on record, around 7.6% of them singletons. The ten largest clonotypes hold around 9.1% of the sample. This specimen comes from a study of immune reconstitution after stem cell transplant in scleroderma (dated by TCRdb to about 2017). Counted from cysteine to phenylalanine, this CDR3 has 12 amino acids. Left in the record is the CDR3 DNA by itself, 36 bases read in frame from the first base. As encoded in the germline V gene (reference sequence), CDR1 is SGHNT while CDR2 is YYREEE. V is trimmed back by 1 base and J by 11 bases, and the junction contains 5 bases that no gene match accounts for.

The clonotype was recovered from a male donor with systemic sclerosis. The sequence links TRBV5-4 to TRBJ1-2; the junction holds 7 bases that match TRBD1. The sample here was taken before or after autologous hematopoietic stem cell transplantation (not recorded which). Here the CDR3 is given as CASSLTTGSYTF. The sequenced DNA is TGTGCCAGCAGCTTGACGACAGGGAGTTACACCTTC.